This T cell receptor (beta chain) was sequenced for a study of CD8 T cells in Susac syndrome. The CDR3 has 14 amino acids. Unmatched junction bases numbered 5, after V lost 6 bases and J lost 2 bases. Germline loops: CDR1 LNHDA, CDR2 SQIVND (reference sequence). Blood CD8+ and CD4+ T cells underwent high-throughput TCR beta sequencing. cDNA came from about 0.51 to 1 ug RNA primed by random hexamers. Multiplex immunoSEQ PCR targeted 54 Vbeta and 13 Jbeta TCR beta segments. Each CDR3 protein gets one entry after TCRdb re-called the immunoSEQ multiplex PCR reads with MiXCR. The top ten clones hold about 0.073% of a sample with approximately 170,000 distinct CDR3 sequences, 92% of them seen once.

The source material was CD4+ T cells from PBMCs. The chain joins TRBV19 to TRBJ1-2; 8 bases are a match to TRBD1. This receptor was taken from a human donor in good health. Here the CDR3 DNA reads TGTGCCAGTAGACCGACAGGGGAGAACTATGGCTACACCTTC. Its protein is CASRPTGENYGYTF. The whole variable domain, remainder taken from reference TRBV19 and TRBJ1-2, is DGGITQSPKYLFRKEGQNVTLSCEQNLNHDAMYWYRQDPGQGLRLIYYSQIVNDFQKGDIAEGYSVSREKKESFPLTVTSAQKNPTAFYLCASRPTGENYGYTFGSGTRLTVV.